Shown below are 15 T cell receptor beta chains from a single sample sequenced in a study of T cell repertoires in ileal Crohn's disease. Described time point: neoterminal ileum biopsy at postoperative endoscopy, about 6 months after surgery. Clones were read by immunoSEQ multiplex PCR, and TCRdb kept only the in-frame ones, dropping some. The sample has some 3,200 clones, approximately 86% seen once. The source material was ileal tissue. Every receptor here comes from an adult with Crohn's disease.

The rearrangement joins TRBV5-1 to TRBJ1-1, with D possibly matching TRBD1 (6 bases). The CDR3 extends over 15 amino acids. From germline, CDR1 is SGHRS and CDR2 YFSETQ. With 4 bases removed from V and 0 bases from J, the gap between germline ends came to 13 bases. CDR3 DNA sequence: TGCGCCAGCAGCCTCGACAGGTCCATGAACACTGAAGCTTTCTTT. It is translated as CASSLDRSMNTEAFF.

The gene calls are TRBV7-6 and TRBJ2-5, with a weak D call TRBD2 (6 bases). Germline V gene lookup returns CDR1 SGHVS and CDR2 FNYEAQ. The V and J ends lost 1 base and 1 base respectively, with 13 bases between them. The CDR3 consists of 16 residues. This CDR3 reads CASSLVAVPIQETQYF. The CDR3 nucleotides read TGTGCCAGCAGCTTAGTAGCGGTGCCGATCCAAGAGACCCAGTACTTC.

J is TRBJ1-2 and V is TRBV11-1; 7 bases are shared with TRBD1. The CDR3 runs 13 residues. Germline assignment: CDR1 SGHAT and CDR2 FQDESV (reference sequence). The V and J ends lost 7 bases and 8 bases, in that order; junction bases with no gene match: 10. The CDR3 coding sequence is TGTGCCAGCACCTCCGACAGGGCGTACGGCTACACCTTC. Amino acids: CASTSDRAYGYTF.

This chain links TRBV4-1 with TRBJ2-3, with TRBD1 matching over 7 bases. This CDR3 comprises 16 residues. Germline CDR1 and CDR2: MGHRA and YSYEKL. V lost 1 base and J lost 2; bases outside the gene matches: 6. The DNA of the CDR3 is TGCGCCAGCAGCCAAGCCTTTGAGGGGGCCACAGATACGCAGTATTTT. It encodes CASSQAFEGATDTQYF.

Note on this clone: One junction end disagrees with the germline gene, perhaps due to a read error. This chain uses TRBV19 with TRBJ2-3; weak D call: TRBD2 (6 bases). This CDR3 region has 13 residues. Germline V gene lookup returns CDR1 LNHDA and CDR2 SQIVND (reference sequence). The DNA for the CDR3 is TGTGCCAGCAGTACGGCGGGGCGGGATACGCAGTATTTT. Residues: CASSTAGRDTQYF. Complete variable domain (other parts from reference TRBV19 and TRBJ2-3): DGGITQSPKYLFRKEGQNVTLSCEQNLNHDAMYWYRQDPGQGLRLIYYSQIVNDFQKGDIAEGYSVSREKKESFPLTVTSAQKNPTAFYLCASSTAGRDTQYFGPGTRLTVL.

V is TRBV9 and J is TRBJ1-4; D is perhaps TRBD1 (5 bases). Germline lookup yields CDR1 SGDLS and CDR2 YYNGEE. V shed 7 bases and J shed 5 bases, with 12 bases lying between them. The CDR3 has 13 residues. CDR3 region: CASGGMANEKLFF. CDR3 bases: TGTGCCAGCGGGGGTATGGCGAATGAAAAACTGTTTTTT. The entire variable domain, with the rest obtained from reference TRBV9 and TRBJ1-4, is as follows: DSGVTQTPKHLITATGQRVTLRCSPRSGDLSVYWYQQSLDQGLQFLIQYYNGEERAKGNILERFSAQQFPDLHSELNLSSLELGDSALYFCASGGMANEKLFFGSGTQLSVL.

This sequence joins TRBV14 and TRBJ2-7; 7 nucleotides match TRBD1. Germline V gene sequence: CDR1 SGHDN, CDR2 FVKESK. The CDR3 runs 13 residues. Trimming cost V 5 bases and J 7 bases; bases outside gene matches: 8. In DNA, the CDR3 is TGTGCCAGCAGCGCCACAGGGGCTGGGGAGCAGTACTTC. This translates into CASSATGAGEQYF.

The chain joins TRBV30 to TRBJ1-6; no clear D. The CDR3 has 14 residues. The V end was cut by 2 bases, the J end by 8 bases, with 13 bases between. Germline CDR1 and CDR2: GTSNPN and SVGIG (reference sequence). Here the CDR3 reads CAWSPQSPYSPLHF. CDR3 DNA sequence: TGTGCCTGGAGTCCGCAATCCCCATATTCACCCCTCCACTTT.

This clone was observed a few times. The chain couples TRBV4-1 to TRBJ2-2, with D unclear. Germline V CDR1 and CDR2: MGHRA, YSYEKL. With 6 bases removed from V and 6 bases from J, the gap between germline ends came to 11 bases. The CDR3 is made up of 13 amino acids. CDR3 coding DNA: TGCGCCAGCAGTAAGGACCTGGCCGGGGAGCTGTTTTTT. It is translated as CASSKDLAGELFF.

The gene calls are TRBV7-6 and TRBJ1-1; 7 bases are shared with TRBD1. Looked up from germline, CDR1 is SGHVS and CDR2 is FNYEAQ. This CDR3 region has 15 residues. J gave up 5 bases and V 0 bases, and 6 bases lay outside the gene matches. This chain's CDR3 is CASSLAETGNTEAFF. DNA for the CDR3: TGTGCCAGCAGCTTAGCGGAGACAGGGAATACTGAAGCTTTCTTT.

The J gene is TRBJ2-7, the V gene TRBV10-3; 8 nucleotides match TRBD1. V lost 0 bases, J lost 5 bases, and 9 bases stayed unmatched. Germline V gene data show CDR1 as ENHRY and CDR2 as SYGVKD. The CDR3 loop spans 16 amino acids. This CDR3 is CAISESGGQVSDEQYF. The CDR3 coding sequence is TGTGCCATCAGTGAGTCGGGGGGACAGGTTAGTGACGAGCAGTACTTC.

The V call is TRBV4-1, the J call TRBJ1-2, with 10 bases fitting TRBD1. The junction had 8 bases not matched to a gene; V was cut back by 1 base and J by 6 bases. The CDR3 contains 16 residues. The germline CDR1 and CDR2 sequences are MGHRA and YSYEKL. CDR3 sequence: CASSQVAGTGDDGYTF. The DNA for the CDR3 is TGCGCCAGCAGCCAAGTGGCCGGGACAGGGGACGATGGCTACACCTTC.

This rearrangement joins TRBV5-1 to TRBJ1-2; no definite D call. The CDR3 consists of 16 residues. Trimming stripped 3 bases from V and 0 bases from J, with 15 bases between. Per germline, CDR1 SGHRS and CDR2 YFSETQ. The CDR3 sequence is CASSSGMQSANYGYTF. The CDR3 DNA follows: TGCGCCAGCAGCTCCGGGATGCAATCAGCTAACTATGGCTACACCTTC. Full variable domain (missing parts from reference TRBV5-1 and TRBJ1-2): KAGVTQTPRYLIKTRGQQVTLSCSPISGHRSVSWYQQTPGQGLQFLFEYFSETQRNKGNFPGRFSGRQFSNSRSEMNVSTLELGDSALYLCASSSGMQSANYGYTFGSGTRLTVV.

The genes are TRBV25-1 and TRBJ1-1, with 8 positions matching TRBD1. The CDR3 runs 16 residues. The V segment lost 3 bases and the J segment 3 bases; nucleotides outside the gene matches: 9. In germline, CDR1 is MGHDK, CDR2 SYGVNS. The CDR3 sequence: CASSDYSGGRDTEAFF. CDR3 coding DNA: TGTGCCAGCAGTGACTACTCAGGGGGCAGGGACACTGAAGCTTTCTTT.

The chain employs TRBV6-5 and TRBJ1-2; 7 bases are a match to TRBD1. The CDR3 contains 15 residues. J was trimmed by 4 bases and V by 10 bases; bases with no gene match: 15. Germline CDR1 MNHEY, CDR2 SVGAGI. CDR3 sequence reads: CAIKNRDRDFYGYTF. CDR3 coding DNA: TGTGCCATTAAAAACCGGGACAGAGATTTCTATGGCTACACCTTC.